This T cell receptor beta chain was observed in a study of T cell repertoires in aging, cancer and after chemotherapy. In the study overall: Six age groups, ranging from 30 or younger to 70 or older, included the donors.

Germline V CDR1 and CDR2: MGHDK, SYGVNS. This CDR3 region has 16 residues. Trimming pared 3 bases from V and 4 bases from J, leaving 16 bases between. Amplification of TCR beta used genomic DNA extracted from peripheral blood. Rearranged V-D-J TRB sequences were amplified with a mixed TRB-A/B primer pool. TCRdb processed the multiplex PCR reads anew with MiXCR; each CDR3 protein has one entry. The sample has over 10,000 distinct CDR3 sequences, around a quarter seen once. The chain employs TRBV25-1 and TRBJ2-1; tentatively, D is TRBD2 (5 bases). This sequence was found in a human donor in good health. Sequencing input: blood. The CDR3, as DNA: TGTGCCAGCAGTGATACGGGCCGGGGTGTATACAATGAGCAGTTCTTC. Translated: CASSDTGRGVYNEQFF.